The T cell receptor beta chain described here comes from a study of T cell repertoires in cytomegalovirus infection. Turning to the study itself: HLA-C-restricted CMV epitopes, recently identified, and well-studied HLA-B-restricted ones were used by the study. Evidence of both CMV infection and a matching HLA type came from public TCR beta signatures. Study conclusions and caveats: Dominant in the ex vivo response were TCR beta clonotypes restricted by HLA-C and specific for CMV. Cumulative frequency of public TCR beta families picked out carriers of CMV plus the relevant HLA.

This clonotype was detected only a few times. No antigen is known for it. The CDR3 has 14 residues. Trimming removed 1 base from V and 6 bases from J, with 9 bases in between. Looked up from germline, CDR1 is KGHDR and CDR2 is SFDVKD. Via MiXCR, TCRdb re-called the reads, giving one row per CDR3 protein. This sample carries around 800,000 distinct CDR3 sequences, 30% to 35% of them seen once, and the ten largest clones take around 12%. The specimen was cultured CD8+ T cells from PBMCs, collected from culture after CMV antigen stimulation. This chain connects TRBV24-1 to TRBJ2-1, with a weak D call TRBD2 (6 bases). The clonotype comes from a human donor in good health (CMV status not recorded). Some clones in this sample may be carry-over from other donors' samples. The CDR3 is CATSDFTGGNEQFF. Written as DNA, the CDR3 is TGTGCCACCAGTGATTTTACCGGGGGCAATGAGCAGTTCTTC.